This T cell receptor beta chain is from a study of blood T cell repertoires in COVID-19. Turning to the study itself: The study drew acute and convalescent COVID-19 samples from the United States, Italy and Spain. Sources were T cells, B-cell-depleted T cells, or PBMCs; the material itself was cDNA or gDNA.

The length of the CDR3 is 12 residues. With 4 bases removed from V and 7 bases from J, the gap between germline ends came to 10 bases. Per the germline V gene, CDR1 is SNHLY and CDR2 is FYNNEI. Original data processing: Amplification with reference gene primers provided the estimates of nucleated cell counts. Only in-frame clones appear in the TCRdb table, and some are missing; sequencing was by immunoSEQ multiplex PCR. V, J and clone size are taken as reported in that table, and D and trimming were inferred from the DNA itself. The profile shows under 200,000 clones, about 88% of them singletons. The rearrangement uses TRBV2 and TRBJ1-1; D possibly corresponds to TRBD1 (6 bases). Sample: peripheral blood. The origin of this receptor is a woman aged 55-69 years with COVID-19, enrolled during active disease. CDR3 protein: CASSGGGSEAFF. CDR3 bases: TGTGCCAGCAGTGGTGGGGGCAGTGAAGCTTTCTTT. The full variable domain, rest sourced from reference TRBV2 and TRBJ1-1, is EPEVTQTPSHQVTQMGQEVILRCVPISNHLYFYWYRQILGQKVEFLVSFYNNEISEKSEIFDDQFSVERPDGSNFTLKIRSTKLEDSAMYFCASSGGGSEAFFGQGTRLTVV.